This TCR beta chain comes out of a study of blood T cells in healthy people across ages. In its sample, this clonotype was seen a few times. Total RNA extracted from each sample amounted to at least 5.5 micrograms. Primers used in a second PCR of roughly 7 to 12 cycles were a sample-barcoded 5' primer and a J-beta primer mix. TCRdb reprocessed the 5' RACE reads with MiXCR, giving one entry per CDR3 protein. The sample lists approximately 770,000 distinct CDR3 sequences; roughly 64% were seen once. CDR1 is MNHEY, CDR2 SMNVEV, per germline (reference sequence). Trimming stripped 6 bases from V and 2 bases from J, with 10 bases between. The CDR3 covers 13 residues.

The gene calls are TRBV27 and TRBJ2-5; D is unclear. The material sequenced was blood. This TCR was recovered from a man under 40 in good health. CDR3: CASRPQIQETQYF. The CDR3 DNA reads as TGTGCCAGCAGGCCACAGATACAAGAGACCCAGTACTTC.